Here is one TCR beta chain with its context. Profiling relied on immunoSEQ multiplex PCR, and the TCRdb table lists in-frame clones only, not all of them. The sample gives 260,000 or so clones, 83% of which show up once; 3% to 4.5% is in the top ten. The data originate from a study of blood T cell repertoires in COVID-19. The wider study: The United States, Italy and Spain supplied acute and convalescent COVID-19 samples. T cells, B-cell-depleted T cells, or PBMCs supplied cDNA or gDNA.

Everyone who took part was roughly 18 to 89 years old, and they came from 24 US areas. Germline CDR1 and CDR2: MDHEN and SYDVKM. This CDR3 region has 13 residues. V shed 10 bases and J shed 8 bases, with 18 bases lying between them. V usage is TRBV28 and J usage is TRBJ2-1, with D perhaps TRBD1 (6 bases). This TCR came from a woman between 40 and 55 years old who had been exposed to COVID-19. The sample comprised PBMCs or T cells enriched from blood (not recorded which). This CDR3 reads CATPGNRAHEQFF. The CDR3 DNA reads as TGTGCCACCCCTGGGAACAGGGCGCATGAGCAGTTCTTC.